Listed here are 8 T cell receptor beta chains from one sample, sequenced in a study of cytomegalovirus exposure and HLA in healthy donors. Primers included in the PCR were 60 Vbeta and 13 Jbeta primers. Assay: immunoSEQ multiplex PCR; the TCRdb copy retains only in-frame clones and omits some. Counted here are some 110,000 clones, roughly 80% occurring once; the ten biggest clones make up about 9.1%. The specimen was PBMCs. The receptors here all came from a woman between 35 and 50 years old in good health and CMV-seropositive.

This chain links TRBV7-9 with TRBJ2-2; a possible D gene is TRBD1 (5 bases). Germline CDR1 SEHNR, CDR2 FQNEAQ (reference sequence). CDR3 length equals 15 residues. V was trimmed by 5 bases and J by 6 bases, leaving 16 bases between them. CDR3 region: CASSPLQGRAGELFF. The CDR3 region has the DNA TGTGCCAGCAGCCCACTCCAGGGAAGGGCCGGGGAGCTGTTTTTT.

The chain employs TRBV28 and TRBJ2-5; 8 bases are shared with TRBD2. The CDR3 runs 13 residues. Germline V gives CDR1 MDHEN, CDR2 SYDVKM. V shed 4 bases and J 4 bases; nucleotides not matched to a gene: 2. Written as DNA, the CDR3 is TGTGCCAGCAGTTCAGCGGGAGTAGAGACCCAGTACTTC. Translation gives CASSSAGVETQYF.

The rearrangement joins TRBV7-9 to TRBJ2-2; 8 bases are shared with TRBD1. The germline V gene has CDR1 SEHNR and CDR2 FQNEAQ (reference sequence). The CDR3 spans 17 residues. V gave up 5 bases and J gave up 5 bases; unmatched junction bases: 13. CDR3 bases: TGTGCCAGCAGCCCTCCAAGCAGGGGGCGAAGAACCGGGGAGCTGTTTTTT. This gives the protein CASSPPSRGRRTGELFF. The whole variable domain, remainder taken from reference TRBV7-9 and TRBJ2-2, is DTGVSQNPRHKITKRGQNVTFRCDPISEHNRLYWYRQTLGQGPEFLTYFQNEAQLEKSRLLSDRFSAERPKGSFSTLEIQRTEQGDSAMYLCASSPPSRGRRTGELFFGEGSRLTVL.

The count of this clone is one. V and J are TRBV4-3 and TRBJ2-7, with TRBD2 as a possible D gene (5 bases). Trimming took 5 bases from V and 5 from J, leaving 16 bases between them. Looked up from germline, CDR1 is LGHNA and CDR2 is YSLEER. CDR3 size: 14 residues. For the CDR3, the DNA is TGCGCCAGCAGCAGAACCGGGGTCCAGGACGAGCAGTACTTC. Translated: CASSRTGVQDEQYF.

The chain recombines TRBV7-6 with TRBJ2-3, with D tentatively TRBD1 (6 bases). The CDR3 has 16 amino acids. Trimming stripped 3 bases from V and 3 bases from J, with 16 bases between. In germline, CDR1 is SGHVS, CDR2 FNYEAQ. Here the CDR3 reads CASSFRGIGHTDTQYF. The CDR3, as DNA: TGTGCCAGCAGCTTCAGGGGAATCGGCCATACAGATACGCAGTATTTT.

This chain connects TRBV2 to TRBJ2-2, with D possibly TRBD2 on 5 matching bases. Germline V gives CDR1 SNHLY, CDR2 FYNNEI. Trimming cost V 7 bases and J 7 bases, with 10 bases left between them. The CDR3 totals 12 residues. DNA for the CDR3: TGTGCCAGCACTGCGGGCTTCGGGGAGCTGTTTTTT. As protein: CASTAGFGELFF.

This clone was detected a few times. The gene calls are TRBV4-1 and TRBJ1-2; 7 bases match TRBD1. The CDR3 is made up of 16 amino acids. Germline assignment: CDR1 MGHRA and CDR2 YSYEKL. J gave up 7 bases and V 5 bases, and 16 bases lay outside the gene matches. This chain's CDR3 is CASSWIFRQGPLGYTF. The CDR3 nucleotides are TGCGCCAGCAGCTGGATATTTCGACAGGGTCCTCTTGGCTACACCTTC.

The CDR3 loop is CASRSSRTGVDTQYF. The CDR3 nucleotides read TGTGCCAGCAGGAGTAGCCGAACAGGGGTAGATACGCAGTATTTT. The rearrangement joins TRBV28 to TRBJ2-3; 7 bases line up with TRBD1. The germline CDR1 and CDR2 sequences are MDHEN and SYDVKM. The CDR3 has 15 residues. J gave up 5 bases and V 6 bases, and 11 bases lay outside the gene matches.